Reported below is one T cell receptor beta chain. The record originates from a study of T cell responses to AZD1222 COVID-19 vaccine. The CDR3 length is 14 residues. Germline values: CDR1 PRHDT, CDR2 FYEKMQ (reference sequence). Deletions cut 4 bases from V and 3 bases from J, with 10 bases between. Some clones are missing from TCRdb's copy, which holds only in-frame ones; the method was immunoSEQ multiplex PCR. The repertoire holds over 150,000 clones, with about nine tenths as singletons. Sample: peripheral blood, taken on day 0 of MenACWY control vaccination. This chain uses TRBV13 with TRBJ1-3, with TRBD1 as a possible D gene (6 bases). This TCR came from an adult in good health. CDR3 sequence reads: CASSSNRDGNTIYF. The CDR3, as DNA: TGTGCCAGCAGCTCAAACAGGGATGGAAACACCATATATTTT.